A single sample is the source of the 10 T cell receptor beta chains below, sequenced in a study of blood T cell repertoires in COVID-19 (dated by TCRdb to the early 2020s). Libraries were constructed by the immunoSEQ multiplex PCR assay. Not all clones reach the TCRdb copy of this immuneACCESS table, which keeps in-frame sequences only. Checked studies attribute under half of the gap to unresolved V genes and leave the rest unexplained. The sample includes roughly 360,000 clones, with 70% to 85% observed a single time. Roughly 1.2% of the sample lies in the top ten. Sequencing was done on a sample of peripheral blood. The receptors come from a human donor with acute or convalescent COVID-19. The donor label of this sample is uncertain.

This sequence joins TRBV9 and TRBJ2-6, with 7 bases that match TRBD1. Unmatched junction bases numbered 9, after V lost 6 bases and J lost 0 bases. Per the germline V gene, CDR1 is SGDLS and CDR2 is YYNGEE. CDR3 size: 17 residues. The DNA of the CDR3 is TGTGCCAGCAAAAAAGACAGGGTGTCCTCTGGGGCCAACGTCCTGACTTTC. Translated, it gives CASKKDRVSSGANVLTF.

The genes are TRBV20-1 and TRBJ2-2, with 9 bases that match TRBD1. The CDR3 runs to 18 residues. CDR1 and CDR2 from the germline V gene are DFQATT and SNEGSKA (reference sequence). Losses at the gene ends were 3 bases for V and 5 bases for J; bases not matched to a gene: 16. CDR3: CSASSPQQGAVHTGELFF. The CDR3 nucleotides are TGCAGTGCTAGTTCGCCCCAACAGGGGGCTGTTCATACCGGGGAGCTGTTTTTT.

The table lists this clone with a few counts. The chain links TRBV29-1 to TRBJ2-1; D is unresolved. The CDR3 contains 11 residues. The V end lost 7 bases, the J end lost 3 bases, and 7 bases lay between the germline ends. Germline-derived CDR1 and CDR2 are SQVTM and ANQGSEA. The CDR3 is CSAQNYNEQFF. CDR3 DNA: TGCAGCGCCCAAAACTACAATGAGCAGTTCTTC.

This clone was recorded a few times. The genes are TRBV18 and TRBJ1-1; D not resolved. The V gene's germline CDR1 is KGHSH and CDR2 LQKENI. The CDR3 loop spans 13 amino acids. V dropped 1 base and J dropped 4 bases, with 7 bases sitting between them. DNA for the CDR3: TGTGCCAGCTCACCACGACATTCCACTGAAGCTTTCTTT. Translating it yields CASSPRHSTEAFF.

This clone was picked up a small number of times. The chain uses TRBV7-7 and TRBJ2-1; D gene uncertain. Trimming took off 3 bases at V and 10 bases at J, with 13 bases between the two ends. The CDR3 covers 13 residues. Germline-derived CDR1 and CDR2 are SSHAT and FNYEAQ (reference sequence). CDR3 sequence: CASSFRVDAEQFF. CDR3 coding DNA: TGTGCCAGCAGCTTTCGTGTAGATGCGGAGCAGTTCTTC.

The CDR3 DNA reads TGCGCCAGCAGCCAATCGAGTGGCAATGAGCAGTTCTTC. It yields the protein CASSQSSGNEQFF. The chain combines TRBV4-1 with TRBJ2-1; D unclear. CDR1 and CDR2 from the germline V gene are MGHRA and YSYEKL. V lost 2 bases to trimming and J lost 6 bases, with 8 bases between them. CDR3 length equals 13 residues.

The chain couples TRBV29-1 to TRBJ1-2; TRBD1 aligns across 7 bases. The trim removed 7 bases at V and 3 bases at J, leaving 8 bases unmatched. Germline V gene lookup returns CDR1 SQVTM and CDR2 ANQGSEA. CDR3 length equals 13 residues. The CDR3 bases are TGCAGCGCAAAAGGGGGCACTGACTATGGCTACACCTTC. Protein sequence: CSAKGGTDYGYTF.

The V and J genes are TRBV20-1 and TRBJ1-5; possible D gene TRBD1, 5 bases. V lost 5 bases and J 8 bases, leaving 7 bases between the germline ends. The CDR3 is 10 residues long. Germline V gene sequence: CDR1 DFQATT, CDR2 SNEGSKA (reference sequence). The CDR3 DNA sequence: TGCAGTGCTGGGGGGGAGCCCCAGCATTTT. Translating gives CSAGGEPQHF.

The rearrangement joins TRBV18 to TRBJ1-4; unclear D gene. The CDR3 sequence is 14 residues long. Germline CDR1 KGHSH, CDR2 LQKENI. Trimming left V 4 bases short and J 0 bases short, with 6 bases between. The CDR3 region is CASSRTATNEKLFF. The CDR3 nucleotides are TGTGCCAGCTCACGCACTGCAACTAATGAAAAACTGTTTTTT.

This chain links TRBV6-4 with TRBJ1-1; the match to TRBD1 covers 9 bases. CDR1 and CDR2 (germline): MRHNA, SNTAGT. This CDR3 has 15 amino acids. V lost 6 bases and J lost 5; bases outside the gene matches: 10. CDR3 nucleotide sequence: TGTGCCAGCAGACATAGGGGACAGGGAGCTACTGAAGCTTTCTTT. Translating gives CASRHRGQGATEAFF.